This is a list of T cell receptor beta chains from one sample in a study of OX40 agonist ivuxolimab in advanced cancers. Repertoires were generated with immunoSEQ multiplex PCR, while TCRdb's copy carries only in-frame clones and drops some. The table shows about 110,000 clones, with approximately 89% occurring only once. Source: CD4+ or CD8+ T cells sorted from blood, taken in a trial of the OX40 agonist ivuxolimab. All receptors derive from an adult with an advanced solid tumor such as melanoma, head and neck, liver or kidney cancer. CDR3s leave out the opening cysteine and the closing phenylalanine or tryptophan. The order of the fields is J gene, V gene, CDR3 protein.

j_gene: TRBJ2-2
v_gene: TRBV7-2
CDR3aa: ASSLVAGTGELF

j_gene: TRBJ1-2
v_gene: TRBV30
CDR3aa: AWSVEPIYGYT

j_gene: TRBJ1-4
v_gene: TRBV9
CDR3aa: ASSVDPGDEKLF

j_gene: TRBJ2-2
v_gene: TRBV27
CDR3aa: ASSLSPRTGGTGELF

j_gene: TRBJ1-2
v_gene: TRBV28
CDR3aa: ASSLRHSNYGYT

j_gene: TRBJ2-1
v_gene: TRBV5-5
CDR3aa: ASSPRQVGGQF

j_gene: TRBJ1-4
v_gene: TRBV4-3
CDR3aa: ASSQELWGDRT

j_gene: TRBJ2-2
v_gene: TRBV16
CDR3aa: ASSRGQGTRELF

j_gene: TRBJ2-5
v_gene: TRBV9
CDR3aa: ASSNRQGAVGTQY

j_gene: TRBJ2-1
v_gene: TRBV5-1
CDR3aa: ASSPSVEGGNEQF

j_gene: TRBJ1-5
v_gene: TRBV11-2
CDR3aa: ASSLDRRTGPQH

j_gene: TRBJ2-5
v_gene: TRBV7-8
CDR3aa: ASSLTGREGQETQY

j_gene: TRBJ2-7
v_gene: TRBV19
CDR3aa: ASRKTGTGPYEQY

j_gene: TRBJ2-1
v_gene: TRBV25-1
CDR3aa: ASSEMGGDYNEQF

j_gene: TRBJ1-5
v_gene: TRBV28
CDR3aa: ASRSLEQGNQPQH

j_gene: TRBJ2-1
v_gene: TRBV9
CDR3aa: ASSVEGGNYNEQF

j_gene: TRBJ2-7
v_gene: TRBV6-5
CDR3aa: ASSQTEGFEQY

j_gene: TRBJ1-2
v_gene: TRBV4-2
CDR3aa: ASSQDETGRYGYT

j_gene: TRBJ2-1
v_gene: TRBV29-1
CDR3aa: SVGVRVGANNEQF

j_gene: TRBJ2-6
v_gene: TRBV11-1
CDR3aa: ASSSTGAGANVLT

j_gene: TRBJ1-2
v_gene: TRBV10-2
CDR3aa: ASRQGQGTYGYT

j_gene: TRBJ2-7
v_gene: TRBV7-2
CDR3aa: ASSSTGTGYEQY

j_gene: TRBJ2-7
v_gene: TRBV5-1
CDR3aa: ASSFPRDRVSYEQY

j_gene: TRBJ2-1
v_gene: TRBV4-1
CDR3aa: ASSQDGQGNNEQF

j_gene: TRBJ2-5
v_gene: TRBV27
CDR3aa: ASSSPGFGETQY

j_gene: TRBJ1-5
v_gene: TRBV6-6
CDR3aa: ASTPGGIRASQPQH

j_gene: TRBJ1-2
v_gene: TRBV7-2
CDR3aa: ASSWAGQEYGYT

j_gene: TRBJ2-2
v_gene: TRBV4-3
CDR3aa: ASSQGRSGELF

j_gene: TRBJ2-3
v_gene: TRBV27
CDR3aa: ASSTSGRAWDTQY

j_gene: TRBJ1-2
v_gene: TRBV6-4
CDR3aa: ASSPTEGSIYGYT

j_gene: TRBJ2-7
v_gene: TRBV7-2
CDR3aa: ASSISGGAPYEQY

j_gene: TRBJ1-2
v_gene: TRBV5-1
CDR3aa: ASSSNTGGNYGYT

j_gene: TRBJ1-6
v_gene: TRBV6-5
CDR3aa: ASSSQGIDSPLH

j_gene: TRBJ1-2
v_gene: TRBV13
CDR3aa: ASSLDTKYGYT

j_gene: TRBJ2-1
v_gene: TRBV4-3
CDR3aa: ASSQDTTSWNEQF

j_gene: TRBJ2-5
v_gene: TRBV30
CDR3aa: AWSQGWLETQY

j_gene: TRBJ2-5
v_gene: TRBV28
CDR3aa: AMQSWRGDRETQY

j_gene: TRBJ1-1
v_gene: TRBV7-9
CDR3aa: ASSPGRVTEAF

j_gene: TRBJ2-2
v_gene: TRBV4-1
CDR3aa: ASSQAASGETGELF

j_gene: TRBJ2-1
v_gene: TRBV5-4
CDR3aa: ASSSSGGGGSEQF

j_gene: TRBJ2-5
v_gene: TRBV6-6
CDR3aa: ASSYSRVAKQETQY

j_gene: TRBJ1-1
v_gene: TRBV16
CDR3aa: ASSPTGRDTEAF

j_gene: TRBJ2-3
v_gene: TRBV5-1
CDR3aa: ASSEPGILDTQY

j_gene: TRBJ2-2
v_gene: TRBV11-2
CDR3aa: ATSGGGTSGPTGELF

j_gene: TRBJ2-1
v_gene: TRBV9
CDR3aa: ASSAGLGAYNEQF

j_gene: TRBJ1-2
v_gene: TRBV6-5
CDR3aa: ASSYQGGYT

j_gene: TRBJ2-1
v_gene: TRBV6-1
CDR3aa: ASRLDRSSYNEQF

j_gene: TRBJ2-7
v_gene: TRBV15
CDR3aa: ATSRDRYEQY

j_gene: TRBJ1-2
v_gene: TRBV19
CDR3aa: ASSVSRASGGYT

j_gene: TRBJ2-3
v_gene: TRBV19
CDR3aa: ASSIIRGADTQY

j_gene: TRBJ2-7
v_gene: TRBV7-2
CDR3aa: ASSQATNYEQY

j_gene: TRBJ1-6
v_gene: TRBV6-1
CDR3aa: ASSASRQGARPKESPLH

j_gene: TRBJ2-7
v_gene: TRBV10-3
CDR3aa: AIRDRAGEQY

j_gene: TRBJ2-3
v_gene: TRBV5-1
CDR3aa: ASSPGETTSTDTQY

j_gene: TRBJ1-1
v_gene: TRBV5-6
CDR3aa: ASSFVATGRDTEAF

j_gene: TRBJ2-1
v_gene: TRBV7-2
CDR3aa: ASSLTSGSHNEQF

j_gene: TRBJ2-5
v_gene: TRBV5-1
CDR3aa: ASSLQAGGPGTQY

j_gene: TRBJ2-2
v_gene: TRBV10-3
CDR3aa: AISEGTGLTGELF